This T cell receptor beta chain originates from a study of cytomegalovirus exposure and HLA in healthy donors. Study-wide points: Most TCR sequences proved rare, with some public TCRs found in many donors.

Here immunoSEQ multiplex PCR was the method, and the copy in TCRdb shows in-frame clones only, minus some. The table includes 70,000 to 80,000 clones, around 94% detected once. The V and J ends lost 5 bases and 3 bases, in that order; junction bases with no gene match: 10. The CDR3 is made up of 15 amino acids. Germline V gives CDR1 MDHEN, CDR2 SYDVKM. Comments on this clone: What it binds is unknown.

The chain couples TRBV28 to TRBJ2-7; TRBD1 matches 7 bases. The clonotype originates from a woman in her late teens or twenties in good health and CMV-seropositive. The sequenced sample was PBMCs. The DNA for the CDR3 is TGTGCCAGCAGTGTGCACGGGACAGTTTTCTACGAGCAGTACTTC. Translated, it gives CASSVHGTVFYEQYF.